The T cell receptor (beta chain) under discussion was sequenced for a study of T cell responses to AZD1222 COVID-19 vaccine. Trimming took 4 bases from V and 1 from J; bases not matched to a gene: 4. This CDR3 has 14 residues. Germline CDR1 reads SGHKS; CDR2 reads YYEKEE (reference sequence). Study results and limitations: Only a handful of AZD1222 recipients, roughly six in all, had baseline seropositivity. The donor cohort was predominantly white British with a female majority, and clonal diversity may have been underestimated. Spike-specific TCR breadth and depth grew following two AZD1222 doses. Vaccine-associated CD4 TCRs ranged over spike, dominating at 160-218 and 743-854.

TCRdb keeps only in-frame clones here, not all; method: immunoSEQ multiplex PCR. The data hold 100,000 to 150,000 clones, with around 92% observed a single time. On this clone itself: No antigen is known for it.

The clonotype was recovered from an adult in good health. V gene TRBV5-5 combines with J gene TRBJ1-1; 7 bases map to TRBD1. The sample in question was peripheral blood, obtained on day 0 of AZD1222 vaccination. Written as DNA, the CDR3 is TGTGCCAGCAGCCTGACAGGGCGGAACACTGAAGCTTTCTTT. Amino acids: CASSLTGRNTEAFF. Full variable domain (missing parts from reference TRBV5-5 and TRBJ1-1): DAGVTQSPTHLIKTRGQQVTLRCSPISGHKSVSWYQQVLGQGPQFIFQYYEKEERGRGNFPDRFSARQFPNYSSELNVNALLLGDSALYLCASSLTGRNTEAFFGQGTRLTVV.